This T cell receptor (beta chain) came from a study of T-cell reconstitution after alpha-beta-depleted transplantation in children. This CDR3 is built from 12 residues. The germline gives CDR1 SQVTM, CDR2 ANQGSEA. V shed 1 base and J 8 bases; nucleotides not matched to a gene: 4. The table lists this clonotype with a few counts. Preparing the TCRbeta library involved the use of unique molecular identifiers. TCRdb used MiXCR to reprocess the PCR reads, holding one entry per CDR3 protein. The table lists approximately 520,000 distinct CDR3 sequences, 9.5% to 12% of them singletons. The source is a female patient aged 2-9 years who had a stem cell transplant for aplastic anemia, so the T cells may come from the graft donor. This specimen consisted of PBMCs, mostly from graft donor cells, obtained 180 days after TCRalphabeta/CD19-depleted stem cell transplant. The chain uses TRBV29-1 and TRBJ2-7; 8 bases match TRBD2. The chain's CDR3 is CSVEAGGRQQYF. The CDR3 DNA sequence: TGCAGCGTTGAAGCGGGAGGGCGACAGCAGTACTTC.